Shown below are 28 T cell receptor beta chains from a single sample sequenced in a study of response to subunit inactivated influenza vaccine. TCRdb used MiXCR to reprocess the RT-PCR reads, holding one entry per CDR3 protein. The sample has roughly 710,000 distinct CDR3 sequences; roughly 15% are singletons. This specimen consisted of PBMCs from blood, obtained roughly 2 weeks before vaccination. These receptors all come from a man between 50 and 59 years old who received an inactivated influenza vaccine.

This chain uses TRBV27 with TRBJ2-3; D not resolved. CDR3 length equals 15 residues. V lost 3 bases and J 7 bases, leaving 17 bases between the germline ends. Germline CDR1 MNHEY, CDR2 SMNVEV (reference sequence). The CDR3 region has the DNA TGTGCCAGCAGTTTCCAACCCGGGCACACGAATACGCAGTATTTT. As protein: CASSFQPGHTNTQYF.

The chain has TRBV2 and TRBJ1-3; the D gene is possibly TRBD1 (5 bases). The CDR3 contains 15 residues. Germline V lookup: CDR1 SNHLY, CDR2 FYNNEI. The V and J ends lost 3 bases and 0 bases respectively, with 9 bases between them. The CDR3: CASSDRGSSGNTIYF. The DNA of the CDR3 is TGTGCCAGCAGTGATCGGGGCAGCTCTGGAAACACCATATATTTT.

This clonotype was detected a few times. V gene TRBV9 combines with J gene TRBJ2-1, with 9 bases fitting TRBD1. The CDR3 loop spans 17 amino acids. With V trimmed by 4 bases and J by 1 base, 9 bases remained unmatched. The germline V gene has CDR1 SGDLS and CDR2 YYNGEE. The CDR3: CASSPRGGQGSYNEQFF. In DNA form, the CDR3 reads TGTGCCAGCAGCCCGAGGGGGGGACAGGGTTCCTACAATGAGCAGTTCTTC.

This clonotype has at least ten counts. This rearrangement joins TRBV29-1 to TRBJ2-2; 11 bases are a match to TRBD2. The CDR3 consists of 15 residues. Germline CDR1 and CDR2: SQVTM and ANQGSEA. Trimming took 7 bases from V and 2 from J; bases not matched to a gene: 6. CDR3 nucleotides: TGCAGCGCCATAACTAGCGGGGGAAACACCGGGGAGCTGTTTTTT. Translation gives CSAITSGGNTGELFF.

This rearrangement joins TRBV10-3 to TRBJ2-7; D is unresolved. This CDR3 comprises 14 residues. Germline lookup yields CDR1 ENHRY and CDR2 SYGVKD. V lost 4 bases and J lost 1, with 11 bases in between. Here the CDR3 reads CAISGGGESYEQYF. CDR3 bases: TGTGCCATCAGTGGAGGTGGGGAATCCTACGAGCAGTACTTC.

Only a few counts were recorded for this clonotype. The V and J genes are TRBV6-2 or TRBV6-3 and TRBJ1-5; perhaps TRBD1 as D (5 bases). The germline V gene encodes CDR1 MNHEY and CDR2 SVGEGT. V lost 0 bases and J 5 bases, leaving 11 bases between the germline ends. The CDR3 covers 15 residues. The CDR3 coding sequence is TGTGCCAGCAGTTACTCGGCAGGGCAGCATCAGCCCCAGCATTTT. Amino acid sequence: CASSYSAGQHQPQHF.

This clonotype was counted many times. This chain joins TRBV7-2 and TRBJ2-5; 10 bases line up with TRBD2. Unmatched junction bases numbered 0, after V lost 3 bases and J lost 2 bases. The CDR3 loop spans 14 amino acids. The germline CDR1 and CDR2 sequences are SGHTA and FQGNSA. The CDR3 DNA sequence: TGTGCCAGCAGCTTTAGCGGGGGGCAAGAGACCCAGTACTTC. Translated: CASSFSGGQETQYF. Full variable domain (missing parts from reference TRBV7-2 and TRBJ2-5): GAGVSQSPSNKVTEKGKDVELRCDPISGHTALYWYRQSLGQGLEFLIYFQGNSAPDKSGLPSDRFSAERTGGSVSTLTIQRTQQEDSAVYLCASSFSGGQETQYFGPGTRLLVL.

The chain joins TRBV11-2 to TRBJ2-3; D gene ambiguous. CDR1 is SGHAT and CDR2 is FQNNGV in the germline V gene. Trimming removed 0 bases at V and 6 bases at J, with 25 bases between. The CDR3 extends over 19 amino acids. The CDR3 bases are TGTGCCAGCAGCTTAGATCCCAACCGGGCCACGGACCCCACGGATACGCAGTATTTT. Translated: CASSLDPNRATDPTDTQYF.

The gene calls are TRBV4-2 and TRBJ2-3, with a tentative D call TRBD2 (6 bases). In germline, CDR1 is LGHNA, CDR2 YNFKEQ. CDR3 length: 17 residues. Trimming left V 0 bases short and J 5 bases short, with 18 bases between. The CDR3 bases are TGTGCCAGCAGCCAAGATCTGGGGACTTCTACCTTAGATACGCAGTATTTT. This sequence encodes CASSQDLGTSTLDTQYF.

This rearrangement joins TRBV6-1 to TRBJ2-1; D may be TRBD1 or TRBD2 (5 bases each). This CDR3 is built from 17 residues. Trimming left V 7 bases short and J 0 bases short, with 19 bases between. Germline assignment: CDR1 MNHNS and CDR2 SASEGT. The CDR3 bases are TGTGCCAGCACCCCGCAGCAGGGACCAAGCTCCTACAATGAGCAGTTCTTC. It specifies CASTPQQGPSSYNEQFF.

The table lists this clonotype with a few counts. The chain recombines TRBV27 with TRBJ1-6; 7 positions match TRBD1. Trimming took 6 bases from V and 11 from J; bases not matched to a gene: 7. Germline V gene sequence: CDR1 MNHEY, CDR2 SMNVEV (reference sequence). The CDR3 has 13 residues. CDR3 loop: CASSQTGTAPLHF. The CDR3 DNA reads TGTGCCAGCAGCCAGACAGGGACAGCACCCCTCCACTTT.

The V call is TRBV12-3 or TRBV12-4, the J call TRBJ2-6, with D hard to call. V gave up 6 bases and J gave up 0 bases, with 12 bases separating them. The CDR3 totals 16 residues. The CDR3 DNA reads TGTGCCAGCAGCCCTCAACTGAGCTCTGGGGCCAACGTCCTGACTTTC. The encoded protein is CASSPQLSSGANVLTF.

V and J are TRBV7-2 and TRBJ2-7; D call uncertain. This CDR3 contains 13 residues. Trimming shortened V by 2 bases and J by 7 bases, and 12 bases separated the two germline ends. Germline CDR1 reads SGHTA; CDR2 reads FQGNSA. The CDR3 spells CASSLNAQGEQYF. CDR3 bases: TGTGCCAGCAGCTTAAATGCCCAAGGGGAGCAGTACTTC.

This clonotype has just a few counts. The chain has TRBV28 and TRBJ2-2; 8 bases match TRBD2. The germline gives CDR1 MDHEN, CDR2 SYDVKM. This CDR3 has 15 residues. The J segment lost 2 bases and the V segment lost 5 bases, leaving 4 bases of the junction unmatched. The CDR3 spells CASSIGGVNTGELFF. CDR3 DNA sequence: TGTGCCAGCAGTATCGGGGGGGTCAACACCGGGGAGCTGTTTTTT.

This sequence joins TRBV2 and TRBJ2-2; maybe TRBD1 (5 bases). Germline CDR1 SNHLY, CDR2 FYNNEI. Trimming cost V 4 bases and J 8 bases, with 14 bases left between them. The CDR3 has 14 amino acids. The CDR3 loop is CASSVRGPRGELFF. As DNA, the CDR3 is TGTGCCAGCAGTGTTAGGGGTCCGAGGGGGGAGCTGTTTTTT.

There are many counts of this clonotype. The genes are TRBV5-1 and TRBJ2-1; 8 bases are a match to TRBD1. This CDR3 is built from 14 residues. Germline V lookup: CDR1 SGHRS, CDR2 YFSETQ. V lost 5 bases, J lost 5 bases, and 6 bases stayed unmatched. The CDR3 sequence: CASRVRGLDNEQFF. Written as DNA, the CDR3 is TGCGCCAGCAGGGTCAGGGGGCTAGACAATGAGCAGTTCTTC.

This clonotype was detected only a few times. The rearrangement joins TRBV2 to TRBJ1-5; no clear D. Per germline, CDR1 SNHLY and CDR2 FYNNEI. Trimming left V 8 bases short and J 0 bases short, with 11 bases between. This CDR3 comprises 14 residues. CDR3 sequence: CASEGINSNQPQHF. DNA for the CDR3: TGTGCCAGCGAGGGAATTAATAGCAATCAGCCCCAGCATTTT.

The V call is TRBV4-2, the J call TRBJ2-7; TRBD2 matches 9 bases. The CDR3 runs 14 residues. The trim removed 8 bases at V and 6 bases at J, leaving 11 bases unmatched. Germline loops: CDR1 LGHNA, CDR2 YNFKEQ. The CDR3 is CASSPGLAFGEQYF. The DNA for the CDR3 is TGTGCCAGCTCCCCGGGACTAGCATTTGGCGAGCAGTACTTC.

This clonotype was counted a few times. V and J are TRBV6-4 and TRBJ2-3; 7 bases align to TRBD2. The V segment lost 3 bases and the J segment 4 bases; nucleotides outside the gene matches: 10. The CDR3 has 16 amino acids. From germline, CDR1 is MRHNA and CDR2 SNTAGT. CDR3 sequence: CASSDGPSGWPDTQYF. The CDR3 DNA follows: TGTGCCAGCAGTGATGGGCCTAGCGGTTGGCCAGATACGCAGTATTTT.

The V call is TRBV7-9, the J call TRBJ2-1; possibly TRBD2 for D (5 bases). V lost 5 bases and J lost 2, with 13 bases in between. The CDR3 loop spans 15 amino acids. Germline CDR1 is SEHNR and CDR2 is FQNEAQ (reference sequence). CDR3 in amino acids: CASSRVSSPYNEQFF. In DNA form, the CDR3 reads TGTGCCAGCAGCCGAGTCTCTAGCCCCTACAATGAGCAGTTCTTC.

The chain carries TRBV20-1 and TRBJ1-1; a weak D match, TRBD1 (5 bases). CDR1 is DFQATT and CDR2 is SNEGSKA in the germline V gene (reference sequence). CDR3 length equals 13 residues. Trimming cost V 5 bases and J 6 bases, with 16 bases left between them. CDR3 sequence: CSAPYTRASEAFF. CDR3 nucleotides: TGCAGTGCTCCTTACACCAGGGCTTCTGAAGCTTTCTTT.

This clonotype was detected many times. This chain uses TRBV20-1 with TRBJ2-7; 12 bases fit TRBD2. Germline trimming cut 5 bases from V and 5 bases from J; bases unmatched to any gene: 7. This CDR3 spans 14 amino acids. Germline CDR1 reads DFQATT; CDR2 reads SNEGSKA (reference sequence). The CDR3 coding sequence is TGCAGTGCTCTTACCGGACTAGCGGGAAACGAGCAGTACTTC. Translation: CSALTGLAGNEQYF.

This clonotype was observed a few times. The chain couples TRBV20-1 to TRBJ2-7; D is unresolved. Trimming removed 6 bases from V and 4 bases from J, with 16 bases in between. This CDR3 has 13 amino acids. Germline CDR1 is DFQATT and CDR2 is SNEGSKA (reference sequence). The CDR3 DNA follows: TGCAGTGCCGCGAGCCCAACGACGTACGAGCAGTACTTC. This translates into CSAASPTTYEQYF.

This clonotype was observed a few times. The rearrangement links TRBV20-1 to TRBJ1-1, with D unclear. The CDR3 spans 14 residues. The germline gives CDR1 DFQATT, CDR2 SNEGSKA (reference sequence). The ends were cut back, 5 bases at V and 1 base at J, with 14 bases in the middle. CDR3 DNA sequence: TGCAGTGCTTCCCCCGGCAGTTCGAACACTGAAGCTTTCTTT. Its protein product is CSASPGSSNTEAFF.

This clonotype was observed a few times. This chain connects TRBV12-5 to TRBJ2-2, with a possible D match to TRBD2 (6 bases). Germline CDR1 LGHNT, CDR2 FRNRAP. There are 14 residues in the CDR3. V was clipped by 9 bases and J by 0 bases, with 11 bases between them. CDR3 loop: CASGTGANTGELFF. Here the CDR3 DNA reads TGTGCTAGCGGCACGGGGGCGAACACCGGGGAGCTGTTTTTT.

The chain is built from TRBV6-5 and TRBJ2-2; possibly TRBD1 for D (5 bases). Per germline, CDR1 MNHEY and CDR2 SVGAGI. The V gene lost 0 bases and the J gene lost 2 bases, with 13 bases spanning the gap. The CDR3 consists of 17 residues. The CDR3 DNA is TGTGCCAGCAGTTACTCGACTGGACACCTAAACACCGGGGAGCTGTTTTTT. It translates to CASSYSTGHLNTGELFF.

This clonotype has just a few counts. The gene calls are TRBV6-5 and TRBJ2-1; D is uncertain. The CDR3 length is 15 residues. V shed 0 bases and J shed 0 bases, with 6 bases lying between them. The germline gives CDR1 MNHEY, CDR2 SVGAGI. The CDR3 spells CASSYSDSSYNEQFF. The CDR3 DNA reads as TGTGCCAGCAGTTACTCTGATAGCTCCTACAATGAGCAGTTCTTC.

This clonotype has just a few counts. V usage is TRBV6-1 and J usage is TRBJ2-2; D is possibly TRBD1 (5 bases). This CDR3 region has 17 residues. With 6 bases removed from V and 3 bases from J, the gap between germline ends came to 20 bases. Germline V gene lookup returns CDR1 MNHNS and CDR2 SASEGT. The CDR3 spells CASSVTMAGMDTGELFF. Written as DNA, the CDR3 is TGTGCCAGCAGCGTAACGATGGCAGGGATGGACACCGGGGAGCTGTTTTTT.